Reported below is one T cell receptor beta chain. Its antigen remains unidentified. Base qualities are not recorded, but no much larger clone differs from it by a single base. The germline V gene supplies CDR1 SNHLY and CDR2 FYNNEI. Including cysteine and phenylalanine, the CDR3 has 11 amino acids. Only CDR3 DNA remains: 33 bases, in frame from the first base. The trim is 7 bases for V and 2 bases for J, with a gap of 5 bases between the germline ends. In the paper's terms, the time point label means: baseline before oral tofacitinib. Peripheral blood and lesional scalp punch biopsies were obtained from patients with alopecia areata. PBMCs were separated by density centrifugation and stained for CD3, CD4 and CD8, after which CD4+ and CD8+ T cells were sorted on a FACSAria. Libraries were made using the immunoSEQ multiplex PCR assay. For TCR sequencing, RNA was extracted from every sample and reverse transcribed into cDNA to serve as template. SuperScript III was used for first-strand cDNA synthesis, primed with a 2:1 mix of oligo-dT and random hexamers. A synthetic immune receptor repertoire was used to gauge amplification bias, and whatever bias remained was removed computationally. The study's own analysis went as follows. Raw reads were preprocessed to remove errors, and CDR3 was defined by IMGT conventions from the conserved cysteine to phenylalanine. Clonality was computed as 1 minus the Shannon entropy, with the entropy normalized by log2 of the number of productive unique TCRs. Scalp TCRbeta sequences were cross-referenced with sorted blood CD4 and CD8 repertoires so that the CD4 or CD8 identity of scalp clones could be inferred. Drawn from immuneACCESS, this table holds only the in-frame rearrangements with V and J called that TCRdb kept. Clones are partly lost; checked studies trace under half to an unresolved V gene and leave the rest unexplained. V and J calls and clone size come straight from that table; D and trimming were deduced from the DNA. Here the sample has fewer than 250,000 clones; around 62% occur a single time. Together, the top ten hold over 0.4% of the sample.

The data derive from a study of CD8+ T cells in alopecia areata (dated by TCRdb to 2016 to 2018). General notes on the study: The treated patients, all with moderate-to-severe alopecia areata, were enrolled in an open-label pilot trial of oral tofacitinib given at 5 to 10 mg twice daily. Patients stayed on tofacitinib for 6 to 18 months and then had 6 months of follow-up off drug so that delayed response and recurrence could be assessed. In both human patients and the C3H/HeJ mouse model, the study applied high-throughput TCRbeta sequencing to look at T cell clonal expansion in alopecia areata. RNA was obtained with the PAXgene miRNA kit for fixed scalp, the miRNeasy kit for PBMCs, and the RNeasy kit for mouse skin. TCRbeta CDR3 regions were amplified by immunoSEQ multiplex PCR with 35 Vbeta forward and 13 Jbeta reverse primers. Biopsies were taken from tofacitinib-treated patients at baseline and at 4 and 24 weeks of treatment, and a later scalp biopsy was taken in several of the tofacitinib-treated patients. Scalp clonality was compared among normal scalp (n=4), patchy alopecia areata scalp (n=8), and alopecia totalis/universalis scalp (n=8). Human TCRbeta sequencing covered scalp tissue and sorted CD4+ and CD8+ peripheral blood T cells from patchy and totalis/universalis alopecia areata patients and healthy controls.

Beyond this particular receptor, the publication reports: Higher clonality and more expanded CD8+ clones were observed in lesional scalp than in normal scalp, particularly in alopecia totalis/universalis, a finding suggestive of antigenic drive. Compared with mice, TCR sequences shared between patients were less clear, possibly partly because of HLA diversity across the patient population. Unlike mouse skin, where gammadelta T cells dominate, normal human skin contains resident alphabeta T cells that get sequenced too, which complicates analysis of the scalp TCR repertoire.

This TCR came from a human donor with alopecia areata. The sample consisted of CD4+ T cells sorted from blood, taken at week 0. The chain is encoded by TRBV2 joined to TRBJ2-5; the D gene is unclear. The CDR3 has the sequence CASNKQETQYF. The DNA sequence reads TGTGCCAGCAATAAACAAGAGACCCAGTACTTC.